The TCR beta chain described here comes from a study of T cells in Graves' hyperthyroidism and ophthalmopathy (dated by TCRdb to about 2019). Concerning the study at large: Peripheral blood samples were taken at initial diagnosis, before any treatment was given. TCR V-J signatures able to tell the groups apart were searched for in a discovery cohort of some 100 patients, of whom over 40 had Graves' ophthalmopathy and 57 had stable Graves' hyperthyroidism. An independent validation cohort of under 20 hyperthyroidism patients and 17 patients who later progressed to ophthalmopathy tested prospective prediction of ophthalmopathy. The approximately 90 discovery patients were randomly split 7:3 into training and test sets. In six Graves' hyperthyroidism patients, the study also compared T-cell repertoires from thyroid tissue with T-cell repertoires from blood. After blood sampling, hyperthyroidism patients were treated with methimazole at a starting dose of 30 mg daily, and ophthalmopathy patients were treated with high-dose intravenous methylprednisolone. The paper reports TCR Vbeta CDR3 sequencing of 135 peripheral blood samples: 43 ophthalmopathy, fewer than 80 hyperthyroidism and around 17 progressor patients.

This clonotype was counted at least ten times. The target of this receptor is not known. Base qualities are not at hand, and no much larger clone is one base apart. V and J are trimmed by 4 bases and 4 bases, and the gene matches miss 11 bases of the junction. Its CDR3 holds 18 amino acids, cysteine through phenylalanine. The sequence is cut down to CDR3 DNA, 54 bases in frame from base 1. On the study overall, not on this receptor specifically: In validation, progression to ophthalmopathy was predicted by the model with nearly 71% sensitivity and 72.22% specificity, a median of approximately 6.5 months before onset. Most expanded thyroid clonotypes (frequency above 0.001) were also detected in blood, a finding suggesting that blood repertoires may reflect thyroid immune responses. Sample size was not statistically predetermined, and blinding of investigators to group allocation was not performed. Ophthalmopathy was separated from stable hyperthyroidism by a 13 V-J signature model, with about 86% sensitivity and just over 81% specificity obtained in cross-validation and 80%/75% obtained in testing.

Ophthalmopathy patients had moderately to severely active disease, Clinical Activity Score of at least 3, NOSPECS grade of at least 4, and duration under 3 months. Exclusion was applied to patients with uncontrolled infections, other autoimmune diseases, pregnancy or lactation. Diagnoses relied on clinical symptoms, serum thyroxine and TRAb, thyroid ultrasound and orbital computed tomography. PBMCs were isolated from 10 ml of fresh peripheral blood by Ficoll-Paque density gradient centrifugation. Total RNA was extracted with Trizol reagent, and quality was checked on an Agilent 2100 Bioanalyzer. The TCR beta CDR3 regions were amplified from the RNA transcripts. The TCR CDR3 was subjected to a first round of RT-PCR using the HTBI primer set and the Qiagen OneStep RT-PCR kit. The libraries were constructed in a second round of multiplex PCR and then size-selected and purified. Sequencing of the libraries was done on an Illumina HiSeq2000 using paired-end 100 bp reads. The original pipeline was this. SOAPnuke was used to process the raw data, removing reads that contained adapters or uncalled bases, had a mean Phred below 15, or lacked an exact match to the constant primer or identifier. High-quality paired reads were merged using COPE v1.2.5, and each unique nucleotide sequence was defined as a clonotype. MiTCR v1.1 was used to align clonotypes to the IMGT TRBV, TRBD and TRBJ reference segments. Only V-J combinations with frequency above 0.0001, covering 99% to 99.2% of repertoires, were analysed. The TCS score was defined as F50 (clonal expansion) divided by E x V (chaos), with BLOSUM62-based TCRdist calculated between CDR3 peptides within each V-J. Welch's t-statistics and random forest reduced around 550 V-J features to 10 to 15, which were used in a naive Bayes classifier (R e1071). Using fastp trimming at Q25 and MiXCR clonotype assembly, TCRdb reanalyzed the public sequencing data and kept in-frame beta chains. Rows matching on CDR3 protein sequence are summarized as one entry with the most common DNA and genes. None of the V and J calls come from the authors' own analysis; TCRdb made them. Counted in this sample were hundreds of thousands of distinct CDR3 sequences; roughly 14% of them appeared once. Clones ranked in the top ten supply over 10% of the sample.

This TCR derives from a man aged 18 to 30 with Graves' ophthalmopathy. The chain employs TRBV12-3 or TRBV12-4 and TRBJ2-5, with 14 junctional bases fitting TRBD2. The specimen was blood. In nucleotides, the sequence is TGTGCCAGCAGTTCCGCCTCGACTAGCGGGAGGGAAGGAGAGACCCAGTACTTC. It encodes CASSSASTSGREGETQYF.